The entry below describes one T cell receptor beta chain. Its antigen is not known. These data originate in a study of PD-1 blockade in classical Hodgkin lymphoma. Study-wide points: Significantly greater TCR diversity emerged by C4D1 in CD4+ cells but not CD8+ cells.

The germline V gene encodes CDR1 LNHDA and CDR2 SQIVND (reference sequence). V gave up 1 base and J gave up 1 base, with 7 bases separating them. This CDR3 is built from 14 residues. Profiled with immunoSEQ multiplex PCR; TCRdb holds only in-frame clones, not every one. The table has about 27,000 clones, 85% seen once. Time point meaning: cycle 4 day 1 (C4D1), after 5 to 7 weeks of nivolumab. After autologous stem cell transplantation all patients relapsed, and prior brentuximab vedotin exposure differed between cohorts. The authors purified CD4+ T cells from thawed PBMCs by magnetic negative selection.

This sequence was found in a human donor with classical Hodgkin lymphoma. V is TRBV19 and J is TRBJ1-1; perhaps TRBD1 as D (5 bases). The material sequenced was CD4+ T cells from blood, taken before the fourth cycle of nivolumab. The CDR3 spells CASSIATANTEAFF. In DNA form, the CDR3 reads TGTGCCAGTAGTATAGCGACAGCGAACACTGAAGCTTTCTTT.